The 15 T cell receptor beta chains in this list originate from one sample, sequenced in a study of OX40 agonist ivuxolimab in advanced cancers. Generated by immunoSEQ multiplex PCR, the TCRdb table keeps only in-frame clones and is missing some. The data show roughly 90,000 clones, 85% to 95% seen once. Sample: CD4+ or CD8+ T cells sorted from blood, taken in a trial of the OX40 agonist ivuxolimab. The receptors were sampled from an adult with an advanced solid tumor such as melanoma, head and neck, liver or kidney cancer.

J is TRBJ2-1 and V is TRBV6-6, with 7 bases lining up with TRBD1. V shed 6 bases, J shed 0 bases, and the junction held 8 bases outside the gene matches. From germline, CDR1 is MNHNY and CDR2 SVGAGI (reference sequence). This CDR3 is 16 amino acids long. The CDR3 spells CASRELQGSSYNEQFF. For the CDR3, the DNA is TGTGCCAGCAGGGAGCTACAGGGGTCCTCCTACAATGAGCAGTTCTTC.

The V call is TRBV6-6, the J call TRBJ1-2; D is ambiguous. V was trimmed by 0 bases and J by 8 bases, leaving 10 bases between them. The length of the CDR3 is 13 residues. Germline V gives CDR1 MNHNY, CDR2 SVGAGI (reference sequence). The CDR3 coding sequence is TGTGCCAGCAGTTACTCCATAAAGGACGGCTACACCTTC. Its translation is CASSYSIKDGYTF.

The chain links TRBV2 to TRBJ1-1; D call uncertain. The CDR3 totals 16 residues. The germline CDR1 and CDR2 sequences are SNHLY and FYNNEI. V was clipped by 4 bases and J by 3 bases, with 18 bases between them. CDR3 region: CASSVPVEGMYTEAFF. The CDR3 DNA is TGTGCCAGCAGTGTTCCGGTGGAGGGAATGTACACTGAAGCTTTCTTT.

V gene TRBV4-1 combines with J gene TRBJ1-3; D is undetermined. V lost 0 bases and J lost 0, with 9 bases in between. CDR3 length equals 16 residues. Per germline, CDR1 MGHRA and CDR2 YSYEKL. CDR3 nucleotide sequence: TGCGCCAGCAGCCAAGACTCTGACGACTCTGGAAACACCATATATTTT. Translated: CASSQDSDDSGNTIYF.

The rearrangement links TRBV6-5 to TRBJ1-2; D is unresolved. Trimming shortened V by 5 bases and J by 8 bases, and 18 bases separated the two germline ends. The germline CDR1 and CDR2 sequences are MNHEY and SVGAGI. The CDR3 spans 14 residues. The CDR3 spells CASSEAAGKSGYTF. In DNA form, the CDR3 reads TGTGCCAGCAGTGAGGCCGCGGGGAAGTCCGGCTACACCTTC.

This clone was seen only once. The chain employs TRBV10-3 and TRBJ1-2; no reliable D call. V was clipped by 8 bases and J by 8 bases, with 15 bases between them. Germline V gene data show CDR1 as ENHRY and CDR2 as SYGVKD. CDR3 length: 12 residues. CDR3 coding DNA: TGTGCCATCCCCGGGGAGGGCGGAGGCTACACCTTC. The encoded protein is CAIPGEGGGYTF.

This chain uses TRBV9 with TRBJ2-3, with 8 bases matching TRBD1. Germline V CDR1 and CDR2: SGDLS, YYNGEE. Germline trimming cut 3 bases from V and 13 bases from J; bases unmatched to any gene: 10. This CDR3 is 13 amino acids long. Here the CDR3 DNA reads TGTGCCAGCAGCGCCTTTCCGGGACAGGCAAAGTATTTT. This codes for CASSAFPGQAKYF.

The genes are TRBV19 and TRBJ1-1; 11 nucleotides agree with TRBD1. This CDR3 has 14 residues. V shed 5 bases, J shed 6 bases, and the junction held 5 bases outside the gene matches. Germline V CDR1 and CDR2: LNHDA, SQIVND (reference sequence). For the CDR3, the DNA is TGTGCCAGTAGTGTGGACAGGGGGCTATCTGAAGCTTTCTTT. As protein: CASSVDRGLSEAFF.

This clone was detected once. The V call is TRBV29-1, the J call TRBJ2-1; the match to TRBD2 covers 8 bases. Germline CDR1 is SQVTM and CDR2 is ANQGSEA. The CDR3 is 14 amino acids. V shed 5 bases, J shed 4 bases, and the junction held 7 bases outside the gene matches. CDR3 nucleotide sequence: TGCAGCGTTTCTTCGACTAGCGTTTACAATGAGCAGTTCTTC. Protein: CSVSSTSVYNEQFF.

The chain couples TRBV27 to TRBJ1-2; D not resolved. This CDR3 is 16 amino acids long. Germline values: CDR1 MNHEY, CDR2 SMNVEV (reference sequence). The V end lost 5 bases, the J end lost 4 bases, and 20 bases lay between the germline ends. CDR3 region: CASSPEKERPLYGYTF. Here the CDR3 DNA reads TGTGCCAGCAGTCCAGAAAAGGAACGACCGCTCTATGGCTACACCTTC.

The genes are TRBV6-5 and TRBJ1-3; D may be TRBD1 (5 bases). The CDR3 extends over 15 amino acids. V was clipped by 4 bases and J by 0 bases, with 10 bases between them. Germline CDR1 reads MNHEY; CDR2 reads SVGAGI. Written as DNA, the CDR3 is TGTGCCAGCAGTTTGGGACCGTTCTCTGGAAACACCATATATTTT. It is translated as CASSLGPFSGNTIYF.

A single count supports this clone. The genes are TRBV7-8 and TRBJ2-1; the match to TRBD2 covers 12 bases. Germline trimming cut 5 bases from V and 0 bases from J; bases unmatched to any gene: 8. The CDR3 consists of 18 residues. Germline assignment: CDR1 SGHVS and CDR2 FQNEAQ. Here the CDR3 DNA reads TGTGCCAGCAGCATACTAGCGGGAGGTCGCAGCTCCTACAATGAGCAGTTCTTC. Its translation: CASSILAGGRSSYNEQFF.

The chain joins TRBV27 to TRBJ2-1; TRBD2 matches 14 bases. J gave up 4 bases and V 6 bases, and 8 bases lay outside the gene matches. The CDR3 contains 17 residues. Germline V CDR1 and CDR2: MNHEY, SMNVEV (reference sequence). For the CDR3, the DNA is TGTGCCAGCAGCCCACGACTAGCGGGAGGGGGATACAATGAGCAGTTCTTC. Its translation is CASSPRLAGGGYNEQFF.

Remarks on this clone: At one of its ends the junction is not consistent with the germline gene, which may arise from a read error. V gene TRBV13 combines with J gene TRBJ2-7; 7 nucleotides line up with TRBD1. The CDR3 is made up of 13 amino acids. Per the germline V gene, CDR1 is PRHDT and CDR2 is FYEKMQ (reference sequence). CDR3 loop: CATAPRGSYGQYF. Written as DNA, the CDR3 is TGTGCCACGGCACCCAGGGGGTCCTACGGGCAGTACTTC. Drawing the rest from reference TRBV13 and TRBJ2-7, the complete variable domain is AAGVIQSPRHLIKEKRETATLKCYPIPRHDTVYWYQQGPGQDPQFLISFYEKMQSDKGSIPDRFSAQQFSDYHSELNMSSLELGDSALYFCATAPRGSYGQYFGPGTRLTVT.

This chain joins TRBV18 and TRBJ2-5; TRBD1 is a possible D gene (6 bases). V lost 4 bases and J lost 5, with 14 bases in between. Per germline, CDR1 KGHSH and CDR2 LQKENI. The length of the CDR3 is 14 residues. CDR3 sequence (DNA): TGTGCCAGCTCACACCCGGAGAGGGGGGAGACCCAGTACTTC. This translates into CASSHPERGETQYF.